This T cell receptor (beta chain) was identified during a study of regulatory T cells in long-lasting Graves disease. Time point denoted: newly diagnosed GD, antithyroid drugs for less than 3 months. Scientists built the TCR library using RNA that was extracted from PBMCs. CDR3 length: 12 residues. Germline V lookup: CDR1 SEHNR, CDR2 FQNEAQ (reference sequence). Deletions cut 1 base from V and 10 bases from J, with 7 bases between. To make TCR beta libraries, researchers used iRepertoire HTBI primers and Arm-PCR of CDR3 regions. One entry per CDR3 protein, called by TCRdb with MiXCR from the multiplex PCR reads. The sample lists roughly 380,000 distinct CDR3 sequences, 16% occurring once. Another study also made use of these data, one on T cells in Graves' hyperthyroidism and ophthalmopathy.

This receptor was identified in a man aged 35-49 years with Graves disease. V and J are TRBV7-9 and TRBJ2-2; D not certain. The specimen was peripheral blood mononuclear cells (PBMCs), collected at new diagnosis, from a patient treated with antithyroid drugs. CDR3 coding DNA: TGTGCCAGCAGCTTAGAGTGGCAGGAGCTGTTTTTT. Its protein is CASSLEWQELFF.